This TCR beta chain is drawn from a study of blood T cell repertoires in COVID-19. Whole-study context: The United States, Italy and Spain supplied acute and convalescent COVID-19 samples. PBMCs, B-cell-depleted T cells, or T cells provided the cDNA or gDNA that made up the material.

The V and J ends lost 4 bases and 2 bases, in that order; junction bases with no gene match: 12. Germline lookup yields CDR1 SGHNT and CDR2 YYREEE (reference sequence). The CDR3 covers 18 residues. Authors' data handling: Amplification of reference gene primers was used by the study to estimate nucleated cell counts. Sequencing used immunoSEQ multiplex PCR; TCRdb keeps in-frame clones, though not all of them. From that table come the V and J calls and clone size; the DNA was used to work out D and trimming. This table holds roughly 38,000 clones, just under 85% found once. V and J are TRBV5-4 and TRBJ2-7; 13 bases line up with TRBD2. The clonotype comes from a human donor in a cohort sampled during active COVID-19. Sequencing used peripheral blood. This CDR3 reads CASSPTPLAGGITYEQYF. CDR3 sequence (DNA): TGTGCCAGCAGCCCCACCCCACTAGCGGGGGGGATCACCTACGAGCAGTACTTC.